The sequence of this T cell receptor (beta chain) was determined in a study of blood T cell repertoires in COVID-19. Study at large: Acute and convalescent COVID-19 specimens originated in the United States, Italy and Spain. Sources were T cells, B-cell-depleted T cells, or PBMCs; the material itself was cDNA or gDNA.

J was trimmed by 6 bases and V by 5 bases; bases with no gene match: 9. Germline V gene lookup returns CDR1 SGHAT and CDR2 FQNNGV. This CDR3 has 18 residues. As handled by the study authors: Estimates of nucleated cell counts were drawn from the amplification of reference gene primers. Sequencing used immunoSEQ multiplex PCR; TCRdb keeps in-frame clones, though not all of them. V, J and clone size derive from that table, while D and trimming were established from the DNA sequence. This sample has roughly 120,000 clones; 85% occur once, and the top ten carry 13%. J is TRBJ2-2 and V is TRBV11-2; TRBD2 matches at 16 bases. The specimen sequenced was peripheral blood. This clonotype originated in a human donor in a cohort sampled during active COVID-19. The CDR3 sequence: CASSLGTSGGAWPGELFF. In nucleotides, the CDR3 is TGTGCCAGCAGCCTCGGGACTAGCGGGGGGGCCTGGCCCGGGGAGCTGTTTTTT.